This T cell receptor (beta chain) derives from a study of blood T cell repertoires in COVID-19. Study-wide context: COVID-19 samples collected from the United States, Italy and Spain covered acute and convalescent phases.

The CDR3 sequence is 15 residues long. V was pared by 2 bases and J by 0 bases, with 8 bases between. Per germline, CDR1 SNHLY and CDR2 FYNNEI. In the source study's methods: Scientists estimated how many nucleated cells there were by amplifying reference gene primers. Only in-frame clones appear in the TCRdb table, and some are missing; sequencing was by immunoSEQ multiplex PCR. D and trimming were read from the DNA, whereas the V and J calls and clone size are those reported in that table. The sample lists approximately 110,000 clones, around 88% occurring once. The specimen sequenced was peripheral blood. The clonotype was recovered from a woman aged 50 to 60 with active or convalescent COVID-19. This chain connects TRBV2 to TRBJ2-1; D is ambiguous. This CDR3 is CASSEMAGSYNEQFF. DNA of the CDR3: TGTGCCAGCAGTGAAATGGCAGGCTCCTACAATGAGCAGTTCTTC.